Given below is one T cell receptor (beta chain) in context. Antigen unknown. TCRdb ran MiXCR on the reads and lists one entry per CDR3 protein. The data hold about 400,000 distinct CDR3 sequences, with about a third observed a single time. The sample originates from a study of T cell repertoires in cytomegalovirus infection. Study-level background: The authors used CMV epitopes that were HLA-C-restricted (recently identified) and HLA-B-restricted (well studied). CMV infection and matching HLA type were both indicated by public TCR beta signatures.

Notes on the study in general: In two of eight donors, the top clonotype was HLA-C-restricted CMV-specific. There were carriers of CMV plus the relevant HLA, and cumulative public TCR beta family frequency identified them.

This clonotype was obtained from a human donor in good health (CMV status not recorded). Some clones in this sample may be carry-over from other donors' samples. The sample was cultured PBMCs, taken from culture after CMV antigen stimulation.

The CDR3 sequence: CASSYLTGISTDTQYF. CDR3 nucleotides: TGTGCCAGCAGTTATCTCACTGGAATTAGCACAGATACGCAGTATTTT. This sequence joins TRBV27 and TRBJ2-3; D gene uncertain. This CDR3 is 16 amino acids long. Trimming removed 4 bases from V and 0 bases from J, with 14 bases in between. CDR1 MNHEY and CDR2 SMNVEV come from the germline V gene (reference sequence).